This T cell receptor beta chain is from a study of PD-1 blockade in mismatch repair-deficient tumors (dated by TCRdb to the late 2010s). For context, the study as a whole: The trial enrolled just over 85 consecutive patients with 12 mismatch repair-deficient cancer types between 2013 and late 2016, all previously treated and progressing. Tumor-associated T cell clones were tracked in the peripheral blood of patients responding to PD-1 blockade by deep sequencing of TCR CDR3 regions.

In the case of this clone: This clone's antigen is unknown. Within one base of it there is no much larger clone, and no base qualities were kept.

Study-wide findings and limitations: Clones residing in the tumor, which were often undetectable in blood before treatment, expanded quickly after pembrolizumab and then contracted, generally before radiologic responses.

The library was obtained by the immunoSEQ multiplex PCR assay. Not all clones reach the TCRdb copy of this immuneACCESS table, which keeps in-frame sequences only. Checked studies attribute under half of the gap to unresolved V genes and leave the rest unexplained. In all, the sample holds around 110,000 clones, and roughly 80% of those were seen once. The ten largest clones represent about 5.1% of the sample. V is shortened by 9 bases, J by 0 bases, and the region joining them spans 15 bases. The CDR3 has 15 amino acids, counting the end cysteine and phenylalanine. Only the CDR3 region is kept as DNA, spanning 45 bases read in frame from base 1. Via the germline V gene, CDR1 is KGHSH and CDR2 LQKENI. For each enrolled patient, mismatch repair deficiency was established using either polymerase chain reaction or immunohistochemistry. TCR sequencing was carried out for three patients who responded to pembrolizumab therapy. The phase II trial prospectively evaluated PD-1 blockade with pembrolizumab in advanced mismatch repair-deficient cancers, independent of tissue of origin. Serial peripheral blood T cell samples were collected before and at multiple times after starting PD-1 blockade. Blood sampling time points were reported as weeks after the first dose of pembrolizumab.

Recombination joined TRBV18 with TRBJ2-1; the D gene cannot be resolved reliably. The TCR originated in an adult with mismatch repair-deficient cancer. The input for sequencing was peripheral blood, taken more than 58 weeks after starting pembrolizumab. CDR3 sequence: CASQRAVSSYNEQFF. In nucleotides, the sequence is TGTGCCAGTCAACGGGCGGTGAGCTCCTACAATGAGCAGTTCTTC.